These 10 T cell receptor beta chains share one sample of origin, sequenced in a study of blood T cell repertoires in COVID-19 (dated by TCRdb to about 2020). The protocol used for the library was the immunoSEQ multiplex PCR assay. TCRdb took over this immuneACCESS table, retaining in-frame rearrangements with V and J assigned. Such tables are incomplete; in checked studies, under half of the missing clones stem from an unresolved V gene, and the remainder is unexplained. Within this sample are about 150,000 clones, with roughly 85% of them counted one time only. The leading ten clones occupy 7.5% to 8.5% of the sample. Sequenced sample: peripheral blood. The receptors here all came from a woman aged 60-75 years with COVID-19, enrolled during active disease.

The rearrangement uses TRBV3-1 (or the pseudogene TRBV3-2) and TRBJ1-2; the D is unclear. Germline V gene data show CDR1 as LGHDT and CDR2 as YNNKEL (reference sequence). The CDR3 has 14 amino acids. Trimming removed 0 bases at V and 5 bases at J, with 10 bases between. The CDR3 region has the DNA TGTGCCAGCAGCCAAGATGCGGGGATATATGGCTACACCTTC. Its protein product is CASSQDAGIYGYTF.

This sequence joins TRBV27 and TRBJ2-3; D might be TRBD2 (5 bases). V was shortened by 2 bases and J by 5 bases, with 11 bases between the two germline ends. The CDR3 totals 14 residues. Germline values: CDR1 MNHEY, CDR2 SMNVEV (reference sequence). CDR3 loop: CASSLRPEGDTQYF. Written as DNA, the CDR3 is TGTGCCAGCAGTTTACGACCCGAGGGAGATACGCAGTATTTT.

J is TRBJ2-2 and V is TRBV11-3; TRBD1 matches at 9 bases. Per the germline V gene, CDR1 is SGHNT and CDR2 is YENEEA. The J segment lost 1 base and the V segment lost 2 bases, leaving 2 bases of the junction unmatched. The CDR3 loop spans 16 amino acids. DNA for the CDR3: TGTGCCAGCAGCTTAACAGGGGGCCTGAACACCGGGGAGCTGTTTTTT. Translating it yields CASSLTGGLNTGELFF. Full variable domain (missing parts from reference TRBV11-3 and TRBJ2-2): EAGVVQSPRYKIIEKKQPVAFWCNPISGHNTLYWYLQNLGQGPELLIRYENEEAVDDSQLPKDRFSAERLKGVDSTLKIQPAELGDSAVYLCASSLTGGLNTGELFFGEGSRLTVL.

V and J are TRBV4-1 and TRBJ2-7, with 10 nucleotides matching TRBD1. The ends lost 3 bases at V and 0 bases at J; junction bases unmatched: 5. Germline V gene sequence: CDR1 MGHRA, CDR2 YSYEKL. CDR3 length: 16 residues. The CDR3 protein is CASSQTDRGFSYEQYF. CDR3 DNA sequence: TGCGCCAGCAGCCAGACGGACAGGGGGTTCTCCTACGAGCAGTACTTC.

The chain carries TRBV7-2 and TRBJ2-3; 7 bases map to TRBD2. With 5 bases clipped from V and 5 bases from J, the junction kept 7 bases outside the gene matches. The CDR3 is 14 amino acids. Germline V lookup: CDR1 SGHTA, CDR2 FQGNSA. CDR3 sequence: CASSKSGTIDTQYF. DNA for the CDR3: TGTGCCAGCAGCAAAAGCGGGACGATAGATACGCAGTATTTT.

V gene TRBV5-4 combines with J gene TRBJ2-3, with a tentative D call TRBD1 (6 bases). Trimming removed 0 bases at V and 2 bases at J, with 10 bases between. This CDR3 has 15 residues. Looked up from germline, CDR1 is SGHNT and CDR2 is YYREEE (reference sequence). CDR3: CASSLDRDDTDTQYF. The CDR3 region has the DNA TGTGCCAGCAGCTTGGACAGGGACGACACAGATACGCAGTATTTT.

The rearrangement joins TRBV27 to TRBJ2-2; 7 nucleotides agree with TRBD2. The CDR3 has 15 residues. The V gene end was trimmed by 8 bases and the J gene end by 2 bases; junction bases not matched to a gene: 8. Germline V CDR1 and CDR2: MNHEY, SMNVEV (reference sequence). CDR3 in DNA: TGTGCCAGCGGTTCACGGGGACTAAACACCGGGGAGCTGTTTTTT. Translating it yields CASGSRGLNTGELFF.

This rearrangement joins TRBV4-1 to TRBJ1-1; TRBD1 might be the D (5 bases). The germline V gene encodes CDR1 MGHRA and CDR2 YSYEKL. V was cut by 0 bases and J by 4 bases, with 18 bases left in between. The CDR3 length is 17 residues. The CDR3 coding sequence is TGCGCCAGCAGCCAAGATCTTAGGGGCTCGTGGGGCACTGAAGCTTTCTTT. Its translation: CASSQDLRGSWGTEAFF.

This clone was counted once. V and J are TRBV27 and TRBJ2-1, with TRBD2 identical over 14 bases. The CDR3 consists of 15 residues. The germline CDR1 and CDR2 sequences are MNHEY and SMNVEV (reference sequence). V shed 3 bases and J 10 bases; nucleotides not matched to a gene: 5. CDR3 residues: CASSFTGTSGREQFF. The CDR3 nucleotides read TGTGCCAGCAGTTTTACCGGGACTAGCGGGAGAGAGCAGTTCTTC.

The chain is built from TRBV5-1 and TRBJ1-2; D remains unclear. Trimming cost V 0 bases and J 3 bases, with 6 bases left between them. The CDR3 spans 13 residues. Germline loops: CDR1 SGHRS, CDR2 YFSETQ. This CDR3 is CASSLDQDYGYTF. Here the CDR3 DNA reads TGCGCCAGCAGCTTGGACCAGGACTATGGCTACACCTTC.